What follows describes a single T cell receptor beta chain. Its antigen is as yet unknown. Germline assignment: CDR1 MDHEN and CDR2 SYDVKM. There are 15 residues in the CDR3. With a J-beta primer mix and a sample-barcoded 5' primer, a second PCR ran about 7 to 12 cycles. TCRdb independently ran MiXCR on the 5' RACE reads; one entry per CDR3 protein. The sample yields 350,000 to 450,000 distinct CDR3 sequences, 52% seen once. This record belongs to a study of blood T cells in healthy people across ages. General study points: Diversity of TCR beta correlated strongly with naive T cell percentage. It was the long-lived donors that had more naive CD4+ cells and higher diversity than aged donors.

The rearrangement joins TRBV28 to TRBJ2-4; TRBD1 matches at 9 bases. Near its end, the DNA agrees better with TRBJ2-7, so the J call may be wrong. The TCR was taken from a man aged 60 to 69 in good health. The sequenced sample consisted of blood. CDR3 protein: CASRAGTGKFYEQYF. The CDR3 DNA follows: TGTGCCAGCAGGGCCGGGACAGGGAAGTTCTACGAGCAGTACTTC.